The following is a T cell receptor (beta chain) sequence with its context. Between the trimmed V and J ends, which lost 6 bases and 5 bases, there was a span of 19 bases. The CDR3 is 14 amino acids. Germline CDR1 reads DFQATT; CDR2 reads SNEGSKA (reference sequence). The data belong to a study of spatial heterogeneity in lung cancer. In TCRdb, the 5' RACE reads were re-called with MiXCR into one record per CDR3 protein. The data hold approximately 20,000 distinct CDR3 sequences, with 4.6% observed a single time. Sample time point: sample taken at primary tumor resection. V usage is TRBV20-1 and J usage is TRBJ2-5; a weak D match, TRBD2 (6 bases). The source material was PBMCs, sampled at surgery. The clonotype comes from a male donor with early-stage non-small cell lung cancer. CDR3 sequence: CSASSHSGGETQYF. CDR3 in DNA: TGCAGTGCCTCGTCACATAGTGGGGGGGAGACCCAGTACTTC.